Described below is a single T cell receptor (beta chain) sequence and its context. Which antigen it targets is not known. Nothing much larger sits one base from this clone, and base qualities are not available. This record belongs to a study of spatial heterogeneity in lung cancer (dated by TCRdb to the late 2010s). Background for the entire study: Samples were obtained from roughly 72 patients with early-stage, untreated non-small cell lung cancer from the lung TRACERx cohort. Follow-up PBMC samples were sequenced whenever the samples were available, and the median time to follow-up was about 2 years after resection. In the raw uncorrected reads, each unique combination of TCR and UMI appeared more than ten times on average. Beta-chain transcripts were consistently detected in greater numbers than alpha-chain transcripts, which likely reflected higher beta-chain transcript abundance. In non-small cell lung cancer, the study made a quantitative comparison of TCR alpha and beta repertoires among multiple tumor regions, matched nontumor lung and blood. The study linked features of the TCR repertoire to counts of nonsynonymous mutations, which were determined by whole-exome sequencing of tumor tissue. Both alpha and beta chains were TCR-sequenced in samples taken at surgery, namely 220 tumor regions, fewer than 80 matched nontumor lung samples and 45 to 60 PBMC samples.

The method behind the library was 5' RACE. This sample was sequenced with a NextSeq 500. In the TCR library protocol, a unique molecular identifier was attached to each TCR cDNA molecule so that PCR and sequencing errors could be corrected. As for the original processing: Decombinator tools were used for TCR identification, UMI-based error correction and CDR3 extraction. Expanded TCRs were defined as those above a frequency of 2 per 1,000, corresponding to the top 1% of the tumor frequency distribution. Each repertoire was subsampled 100 times to 5,000 TCRs, after which Renyi diversity was computed with the R vegan package. To build CDR3 similarity networks, amino acid triplet string-kernel similarity was used, and CDR3s were connected when their pairwise similarity was above 0.82. The raw public reads went through TCRdb reprocessing: fastp at Q25, MiXCR clone calling, in-frame beta chains kept. Rows are combined by CDR3 protein, so each entry shows the most common genes and DNA. TCRdb's processing, not the authors', yielded these V and J calls. The sample contains about 52,000 distinct CDR3 sequences, roughly 8.1% of them found a single time. The ten largest clones take up around 38% of the sample.

What the authors observed across the whole study: Confirming at a functional level the hypothesis that regional TCRs recognize regional mutations was considered to require additional single-cell paired TCR alpha and beta sequencing. Ubiquitous expanded tumor TCRs were found in blood more often at tumor resection than at routine follow-up. Comparisons of baseline and follow-up blood repertoires included only 15 or so patients.

The sample's time point label is to be understood as: blood at routine non-recurrence follow-up after resection. For TCR sequencing, whole RNA was extracted from tumor and nontumor lung tissue, or from cryopreserved PBMC samples, and no cell sorting was done. Only patients for whom sufficient RNA was available from at least two tumor regions were selected for TCR sequencing. The receptor comes from a female donor with early-stage non-small cell lung cancer. The source was PBMCs, collected at follow-up.

CDR3 reads: CASSPWGLANEKLFF. The nucleotide sequence is given as TGTGCCAGCTCACCATGGGGCTTAGCTAATGAAAAACTGTTTTTT. Here the chain combines TRBV18 and TRBJ1-4, and the D gene may be TRBD1, 5 bases matching. In the germline V gene, CDR1 corresponds to KGHSH and CDR2 to LQKENI. The CDR3 has 15 amino acids, counting the end cysteine and phenylalanine. The sequence is cut down to CDR3 DNA, 45 bases in frame from base 1. The V end loses 2 bases and the J end loses 3 bases, and a stretch of 10 bases separates them.